Shown below are 2 T cell receptor beta chains from a single sample sequenced in a study of tissue T cells after allogeneic stem cell transplantation. Assay: immunoSEQ multiplex PCR; the TCRdb copy retains only in-frame clones and omits some. The sample holds about 2,300 clones, roughly two thirds seen once. The sample was gut tissue. The receptor source for this set is a female BALB/c mouse in good health. Strain MHC haplotype: H2-d.

As regards this clone: Gene names are mouse gene names. The read comes to an end 1 residue before the CDR3 does, leaving the germline J gene to fill in the end. V usage is TRBV1 and J usage is TRBJ2-3, with 9 bases fitting TRBD2. Germline CDR1 NSQYPW, CDR2 LRSPGD (reference sequence). Germline trimming cut 0 bases from V and 0 bases from J; bases unmatched to any gene: 1. CDR3 length: 16 residues. CDR3 amino acids: CTCSADWGGSAETLYF. Partial CDR3 DNA: TGCACCTGCAGTGCAGACTGGGGGGGTAGTGCAGAAACGCTGTAT.

The count of this clone is one. Each gene name is a mouse one. Coverage ceases 1 residue before the CDR3 finishes, and the germline J gene fills in the end. This chain joins TRBV14 and TRBJ2-4; TRBD1 matches 11 bases. V lost 3 bases and J lost 4; bases outside the gene matches: 1. This CDR3 is built from 14 residues. Germline CDR1 is SGHDT and CDR2 is FRDEAV. The sequenced CDR3 bases are TGTGCCAGCAGTTCGGGACAGGGGGAAAACACCTTGTAC. This encodes CASSSGQGENTLY. The complete CDR3 reads CASSSGQGENTLYF.